Listed below are T cell receptor beta chains from one sample, sequenced in a study of T cell responses to AZD1222 COVID-19 vaccine. Repertoires were generated with immunoSEQ multiplex PCR, while TCRdb's copy carries only in-frame clones and drops some. The data show about 150,000 clones, around 87% seen once. Specimen: peripheral blood, collected 28 days after the second AZD1222 dose. The receptor source for this set is an adult who received the AZD1222 COVID-19 vaccine. Both conserved end residues are part of each CDR3. The D gene is left open where the match is weak. Size values are once, few and many counts, or a class for expanded clones, and some rows have none.

J gene: TRBJ2-7; clone size: once; D gene: -; V gene: TRBV9; CDR3 DNA: TGTGCCAGCAGCCCCCAGCGGGCCACCTACGAGCAGTACTTC; CDR3 protein: CASSPQRATYEQYF
J gene: TRBJ1-2; clone size: -; D gene: TRBD1; V gene: TRBV7-9; CDR3 DNA: TGTGCCAGCAGCCCCCGGGACAGCTATGGCTACACCTTC; CDR3 protein: CASSPRDSYGYTF
J gene: TRBJ1-2; clone size: many; D gene: TRBD1; V gene: TRBV4-3; CDR3 DNA: TGCGCCAGCAGCCAAGAGCCGATTCTCGACAGGGGGAGACATGGCTACACCTTC; CDR3 protein: CASSQEPILDRGRHGYTF
J gene: TRBJ1-6; clone size: -; D gene: -; V gene: TRBV28; CDR3 DNA: TGTGCCAGCAGGCCTGGGAGGAGGGGGGGCTCACCCCTCCACTTT; CDR3 protein: CASRPGRRGGSPLHF
J gene: TRBJ2-7; clone size: -; D gene: TRBD2; V gene: TRBV4-2; CDR3 DNA: TGTGCCAGCAGCCAAACCGGGACTAGCGGGAGGTACGAGCAGTACTTC; CDR3 protein: CASSQTGTSGRYEQYF
J gene: TRBJ2-1; clone size: -; D gene: TRBD2; V gene: TRBV11-2; CDR3 DNA: TGTGCCAGCAGCTTAGATTGGGAGCGGGAGCCCACCTACAATGAGCAGTTCTTC; CDR3 protein: CASSLDWEREPTYNEQFF
J gene: TRBJ2-7; clone size: -; D gene: TRBD1; V gene: TRBV25-1; CDR3 DNA: TGTGCCAGCCGGTTCGGACAGGGGAACGAGCAGTACTTC; CDR3 protein: CASRFGQGNEQYF
J gene: TRBJ2-7; clone size: -; D gene: TRBD2; V gene: TRBV7-2; CDR3 DNA: TGTGCCAGCAGCTTAGGCCCCGGGACTAGCGGCTACGAGCAGTACTTC; CDR3 protein: CASSLGPGTSGYEQYF
J gene: TRBJ2-3; clone size: -; D gene: TRBD2; V gene: TRBV4-3; CDR3 DNA: TGCGCCAGCAGCCGACTAGCGGGCACAGATACGCAGTATTTT; CDR3 protein: CASSRLAGTDTQYF
J gene: TRBJ1-2; clone size: -; D gene: -; V gene: TRBV12-3/TRBV12-4; CDR3 DNA: TGTGCCAGCAGTTTTCGGGGGGCGAAAACCTTC; CDR3 protein: CASSFRGAKTF
J gene: TRBJ1-1; clone size: -; D gene: TRBD1; V gene: TRBV6-1; CDR3 DNA: TGTGCCAGCAGTGAAAGCAGGGGGACTGAAGCTTTCTTT; CDR3 protein: CASSESRGTEAFF
J gene: TRBJ1-6; clone size: -; D gene: -; V gene: TRBV7-8; CDR3 DNA: TGTGCCAGCAGCTTAGTGGCAGAGGGGTCACCCCTCCACTTT; CDR3 protein: CASSLVAEGSPLHF
J gene: TRBJ1-5; clone size: once; D gene: -; V gene: TRBV28; CDR3 DNA: TGTGCCAGCAGCTTCCCATATAGCAATCAGCCCCAGCATTTT; CDR3 protein: CASSFPYSNQPQHF
J gene: TRBJ2-3; clone size: -; D gene: -; V gene: TRBV18; CDR3 DNA: TGTGCCAGCTCACCACTCAGCGGAGGGACTGGTGCAGATACGCAGTATTTT; CDR3 protein: CASSPLSGGTGADTQYF
J gene: TRBJ1-2; clone size: -; D gene: TRBD1; V gene: TRBV6-1; CDR3 DNA: TGTGCCAGCAGTGAGACCGGGACAGCGTATGGCTACACCTTC; CDR3 protein: CASSETGTAYGYTF
J gene: TRBJ1-2; clone size: -; D gene: -; V gene: TRBV3-1/TRBV3-2; CDR3 DNA: TGTGCCAGCAGTCCTTACAGGGACGGCTATGGCTACACCTTC; CDR3 protein: CASSPYRDGYGYTF
J gene: TRBJ2-1; clone size: -; D gene: -; V gene: TRBV5-1; CDR3 DNA: TGCGCCAGCAGCCCTGGAACAGGGAGCTCCTACAATGAGCAGTTCTTC; CDR3 protein: CASSPGTGSSYNEQFF
J gene: TRBJ2-7; clone size: -; D gene: TRBD1; V gene: TRBV4-1; CDR3 DNA: TGCGCCAGCAGCCAGAATGCCCTCGAGGGACAGGGTTCTTTCTACGAGCAGTACTTC; CDR3 protein: CASSQNALEGQGSFYEQYF
J gene: TRBJ1-4; clone size: -; D gene: -; V gene: TRBV5-1; CDR3 DNA: TGCGCCAGCAGCGAACAGGGAGAAAAACTGTTTTTT; CDR3 protein: CASSEQGEKLFF
J gene: TRBJ2-7; clone size: -; D gene: -; V gene: TRBV7-9; CDR3 DNA: TGTGCCAGCAGCTTAGGGGACGGGAGGTACTTC; CDR3 protein: CASSLGDGRYF
J gene: TRBJ2-3; clone size: -; D gene: -; V gene: TRBV3-1/TRBV3-2; CDR3 DNA: TGTGCCAGCAGCCAAGCTCCGGCGTTCCGCACAGATACGCAGTATTTT; CDR3 protein: CASSQAPAFRTDTQYF
J gene: TRBJ2-1; clone size: few; D gene: -; V gene: TRBV6-6; CDR3 DNA: TGTGCCAGCAGCCAGGGACTTGAGCAGTTCTTC; CDR3 protein: CASSQGLEQFF
J gene: TRBJ1-5; clone size: -; D gene: -; V gene: TRBV6-2/TRBV6-3; CDR3 DNA: TGTGCCAGCAGTTACCAGGTGGCCAATCAGCCCCAGCATTTT; CDR3 protein: CASSYQVANQPQHF
J gene: TRBJ2-7; clone size: -; D gene: -; V gene: TRBV7-8; CDR3 DNA: TGTGCCAGCAGCTTTCCGCAGGGCTACGAGCAGTACTTC; CDR3 protein: CASSFPQGYEQYF
J gene: TRBJ2-3; clone size: -; D gene: TRBD2; V gene: TRBV2; CDR3 DNA: TGTGCCAGCAGTCCAGAGCGGGACCCCACAGATACGCAGTATTTT; CDR3 protein: CASSPERDPTDTQYF
J gene: TRBJ1-2; clone size: once; D gene: TRBD1; V gene: TRBV28; CDR3 DNA: TGTGCCAGCAGTTCCACAGGGGGCCTTAGCTATGGCTACACCTTC; CDR3 protein: CASSSTGGLSYGYTF
J gene: TRBJ2-3; clone size: -; D gene: TRBD2; V gene: TRBV27; CDR3 DNA: TGTGCCAGCAGTTTACTAGCGGGGGCCACAGATACGCAGTATTTT; CDR3 protein: CASSLLAGATDTQYF
J gene: TRBJ2-1; clone size: -; D gene: -; V gene: TRBV5-4; CDR3 DNA: TGTGCCAGCAGCTCCGGAGGGGGCCGGGATGAGCAGTTCTTC; CDR3 protein: CASSSGGGRDEQFF
J gene: TRBJ2-2; clone size: once; D gene: -; V gene: TRBV15; CDR3 DNA: TGTGCCACCAGCACGAGGGGTCTAGCCGGGGAGCTGTTTTTT; CDR3 protein: CATSTRGLAGELFF